Listed here is a single TCR beta chain. Its target is not known. The CDR3 is made up of 17 amino acids. Germline CDR1 and CDR2: SGHVS and FQNEAQ. The germline V and J ends were trimmed by 0 bases and 3 bases, with 17 bases remaining between them. This entry belongs to a study of OX40 agonist ivuxolimab in advanced cancers. About the research overall: From roughly 20 to 85 years was the age range, with a mean of around 60 years, and roughly 83% were male. Having had anti-PD-1, anti-PD-L1 or anti-CTLA-4 therapy before was allowed, and around 39% had some.

The study's findings and limits: Clones of CD4+ and CD8+ blood T cells grew by week 6 at doses of 0.1 to 3.0 mg/kg.

Repertoires were generated with immunoSEQ multiplex PCR, while TCRdb's copy carries only in-frame clones and drops some. The sample gives 100,000 to 150,000 clones, about nine tenths of which show up once; roughly 0.85% is in the top ten. Sequencing was performed on CD4+ or CD8+ T cells sorted from blood, taken in a trial of the OX40 agonist ivuxolimab. The V and J genes are TRBV7-8 and TRBJ1-1, with D unclear. The receptor was isolated from an adult with an advanced solid tumor such as melanoma, head and neck, liver or kidney cancer. Here the CDR3 DNA reads TGTGCCAGCAGCTTAGCGCGGTTCGGGAGGGCGGACACTGAAGCTTTCTTT. Amino acids: CASSLARFGRADTEAFF.